This T cell receptor beta chain appears in the sequencing data of a study of cytomegalovirus exposure and HLA in healthy donors. The germline V gene encodes CDR1 SGHTA and CDR2 FQGNSA. The CDR3 covers 14 residues. Between the trimmed V and J ends, which lost 5 bases and 5 bases, there was a span of 15 bases. Each donor's status was that of a healthy bone marrow donor. With 60 Vbeta and 13 Jbeta primers, the PCR was carried out. Generated by immunoSEQ multiplex PCR, the TCRdb table keeps only in-frame clones and is missing some. The sample has 140,000 or so clones, approximately 72% seen once. Regarding this clone: Its antigen is undetermined.

Notes on the study in general: The dataset shows that most TCR sequences were rare, while some public TCRs occurred in many donors. TCR beta V segments were, for the most part, productive about 90% or about 30% of the time in an earlier analysis.

The chain combines TRBV7-2 with TRBJ2-5; D is perhaps TRBD1 (5 bases). The clonotype originates from a woman aged 55-75 years in good health and CMV-seronegative. What was sequenced was PBMCs. The DNA of the CDR3 is TGTGCCAGCAGCCTCCAGATGGGGCGGGAGACCCAGTACTTC. As protein: CASSLQMGRETQYF.